A single sample gave rise to the 16 T cell receptor beta chains below, sequenced in a study of blood T cell repertoires in COVID-19. Sequencing used immunoSEQ multiplex PCR; TCRdb keeps in-frame clones, though not all of them. The sample has 250,000 to 300,000 clones, 70% to 90% seen once. The specimen sequenced was peripheral blood. Receptors were obtained from a man aged 45-65 years with active or convalescent COVID-19.

The chain uses TRBV30 and TRBJ1-4; weak D call: TRBD1 (6 bases). V dropped 2 bases and J dropped 3 bases, with 16 bases sitting between them. The CDR3 loop spans 16 amino acids. Germline V CDR1 and CDR2: GTSNPN, SVGIG (reference sequence). The CDR3 DNA sequence: TGTGCCTGGAGTAAAGGACAGAGGACGCCTAATGAAAAACTGTTTTTT. Its translation is CAWSKGQRTPNEKLFF.

The chain is built from TRBV28 and TRBJ1-2; D possibly corresponds to TRBD1 (6 bases). V dropped 3 bases and J dropped 7 bases, with 12 bases sitting between them. The CDR3 totals 13 residues. CDR1 MDHEN and CDR2 SYDVKM come from the germline V gene. CDR3 residues: CASSFGGQSGYTF. The DNA for the CDR3 is TGTGCCAGCAGTTTCGGGGGGCAAAGTGGCTACACCTTC.

The chain is built from TRBV14 and TRBJ2-1; 9 nucleotides align to TRBD1. The CDR3 loop spans 16 amino acids. CDR1 and CDR2 (germline): SGHDN, FVKESK. J lost 6 bases, V lost 4 bases, and 10 bases had no gene match. The CDR3 region is CASSPPGTGLANEQFF. As DNA, the CDR3 is TGTGCCAGCAGCCCGCCCGGGACAGGGTTAGCCAATGAGCAGTTCTTC. The full variable domain, in which reference TRBV14 and TRBJ2-1 provide the parts outside the CDR3, is EAGVTQFPSHSVIEKGQTVTLRCDPISGHDNLYWYRRVMGKEIKFLLHFVKESKQDESGMPNNRFLAERTGGTYSTLKVQPAELEDSGVYFCASSPPGTGLANEQFFGPGTRLTVL.

The V gene is TRBV6-2 or TRBV6-3, the J gene TRBJ2-5, with D maybe TRBD2 (6 bases). CDR1 is MNHEY and CDR2 is SVGEGT in the germline V gene. V dropped 2 bases and J dropped 7 bases, with 11 bases sitting between them. CDR3 length: 13 amino acids. The CDR3 DNA sequence: TGTGCCAGCAGTTACCGGAGGGAAGGGACCCAGTACTTC. It specifies CASSYRREGTQYF.

The chain joins TRBV5-1 to TRBJ1-4, with no clear D. The CDR3 runs to 12 residues. Germline V gene sequence: CDR1 SGHRS, CDR2 YFSETQ. V was clipped by 5 bases and J by 3 bases, with 5 bases between them. CDR3 nucleotide sequence: TGCGCCAGCAGGGAGTCTAATGAAAAACTGTTTTTT. As protein: CASRESNEKLFF.

The count of this clone is one. The chain combines TRBV5-1 with TRBJ2-1, with 9 bases lining up with TRBD2. V was clipped by 4 bases and J by 2 bases; unmatched bases: 7. CDR1 and CDR2 (germline): SGHRS, YFSETQ. The CDR3 is 16 residues long. The CDR3 DNA sequence: TGCGCCAGCAGCCAACTATCTAGCGGGGCCTACAATGAGCAGTTCTTC. Its protein is CASSQLSSGAYNEQFF.

The rearrangement joins TRBV27 to TRBJ2-7; 13 bases are a match to TRBD2. CDR1 and CDR2 from the germline V gene are MNHEY and SMNVEV (reference sequence). The V and J ends lost 3 bases and 7 bases, in that order; junction bases with no gene match: 3. The CDR3 is 14 amino acids. CDR3 in amino acids: CASSLGTSGDEQYF. CDR3 sequence (DNA): TGTGCCAGCAGTTTGGGGACTAGCGGGGATGAGCAGTACTTC.

This clone was detected a few times. The genes are TRBV7-3 and TRBJ2-2, with 8 bases matching TRBD2. CDR1 is SGHTA and CDR2 is FQGTGA in the germline V gene. CDR3 size: 15 residues. The ends lost 4 bases at V and 4 bases at J; junction bases unmatched: 5. This CDR3 reads CASSSGLAGTGELFF. The CDR3, as DNA: TGTGCCAGCAGCTCCGGACTAGCTGGCACCGGGGAGCTGTTTTTT.

The V call is TRBV29-1, the J call TRBJ1-2; 8 bases fit TRBD1. Germline CDR1 is SQVTM and CDR2 is ANQGSEA. Trimming cost V 7 bases and J 8 bases; bases outside gene matches: 6. This CDR3 has 11 amino acids. The chain's CDR3 is CSGSTGGGYTF. The CDR3 DNA reads TGCAGCGGGTCAACAGGGGGGGGCTACACCTTC.

This clone appeared once. V and J are TRBV5-1 and TRBJ2-7; TRBD2 aligns across 7 bases. The CDR3 consists of 15 residues. Trimming took 4 bases from V and 7 from J; bases not matched to a gene: 14. The germline gives CDR1 SGHRS, CDR2 YFSETQ. This CDR3 is CASSRIPTSSEEQYF. DNA of the CDR3: TGCGCCAGCAGCCGGATCCCGACTAGCTCGGAAGAGCAGTACTTC.

The gene calls are TRBV28 and TRBJ1-6; 9 bases fit TRBD1. The CDR3 loop spans 17 amino acids. In germline, CDR1 is MDHEN, CDR2 SYDVKM. V lost 5 bases to trimming and J lost 10 bases; unmatched junction nucleotides: 15. The CDR3 region has the DNA TGTGCCAGCAGTCCCGCGGGACAGGGAGTGAGAGAATCACCCCTCCACTTT. This codes for CASSPAGQGVRESPLHF.

The chain links TRBV24-1 to TRBJ2-5; TRBD1 matches 7 bases. The V and J ends lost 5 bases and 4 bases, in that order; junction bases with no gene match: 3. In germline, CDR1 is KGHDR, CDR2 SFDVKD. The CDR3 contains 13 residues. The CDR3: CATSATGRETQYF. CDR3 DNA: TGTGCCACCAGTGCGACAGGGAGAGAGACCCAGTACTTC.

This clone was counted only a few times. This chain uses TRBV5-4 with TRBJ2-7; tentatively, D is TRBD1 (5 bases). The V end was cut by 3 bases, the J end by 0 bases, with 19 bases between. CDR1 and CDR2 from the germline V gene are SGHNT and YYREEE (reference sequence). The CDR3 runs 17 residues. The CDR3 region is CASSSQSTAGPSYEQYF. In nucleotides, the CDR3 is TGTGCCAGCAGCTCTCAATCGACAGCCGGTCCCTCCTACGAGCAGTACTTC. The variable domain in full, with the rest retrieved from reference TRBV5-4 and TRBJ2-7, is ETGVTQSPTHLIKTRGQQVTLRCSSQSGHNTVSWYQQALGQGPQFIFQYYREEENGRGNFPPRFSGLQFPNYSSELNVNALELDDSALYLCASSSQSTAGPSYEQYFGPGTRLTVT.

This chain uses TRBV12-3 or TRBV12-4 with TRBJ2-1, with TRBD2 matching over 7 bases. The length of the CDR3 is 13 residues. V was pared by 1 base and J by 11 bases, with 5 bases of the junction left unmatched. The CDR3 loop reads CASSLVPTSQQFF. CDR3 nucleotides: TGTGCCAGCAGTTTAGTGCCGACTAGCCAGCAGTTCTTC.

This chain uses TRBV3-1 (or the pseudogene TRBV3-2) with TRBJ1-1; a possible D gene is TRBD1 (5 bases). Per the germline V gene, CDR1 is LGHDT and CDR2 is YNNKEL (reference sequence). The CDR3 has 13 amino acids. V lost 1 base and J lost 3, with 6 bases in between. CDR3 nucleotides: TGTGCCAGCAGCCAAGGGGGGGACACTGAAGCTTTCTTT. Translated, it gives CASSQGGDTEAFF.

The rearrangement uses TRBV9 and TRBJ2-7; 10 nucleotides match TRBD1. The CDR3 spans 15 residues. Germline V lookup: CDR1 SGDLS, CDR2 YYNGEE. J was trimmed by 4 bases and V by 0 bases; bases with no gene match: 4. The CDR3 sequence is CASSVGDRGVYEQYF. CDR3 nucleotide sequence: TGTGCCAGCAGCGTAGGGGACAGGGGAGTATACGAGCAGTACTTC.